Listed here are 12 T cell receptor beta chains from one sample, sequenced in a study of response to subunit inactivated influenza vaccine. Each CDR3 protein is one row after TCRdb ran MiXCR on the RT-PCR reads. The sample has around 520,000 distinct CDR3 sequences; approximately 10% are singletons. Sequences were derived from PBMCs from blood, sampled on the day of vaccination. The receptor set was obtained from a man in his forties or fifties who received an inactivated influenza vaccine.

The rearrangement joins TRBV11-1 to TRBJ2-7; possibly TRBD1 for D (5 bases). The V end was cut by 0 bases, the J end by 3 bases, with 21 bases between. The germline V gene has CDR1 SGHAT and CDR2 FQDESV (reference sequence). The CDR3 runs 18 residues. CDR3 residues: CASSLAQGTTPSNYEQYF. The CDR3 coding sequence is TGTGCCAGCAGCTTAGCCCAGGGAACCACTCCATCTAACTACGAGCAGTACTTC.

V and J are TRBV4-2 and TRBJ2-2; 7 bases align to TRBD2. The CDR3 has 14 amino acids. V was pared by 4 bases and J by 6 bases, with 5 bases of the junction left unmatched. Germline CDR1 LGHNA, CDR2 YNFKEQ. CDR3 bases: TGTGCCAGCAGCCCGTTTCGGGGGGCCGGGGAGCTGTTTTTT. It translates to CASSPFRGAGELFF.

The genes are TRBV10-3 and TRBJ2-7, with D possibly being TRBD1 (6 bases). The germline CDR1 and CDR2 sequences are ENHRY and SYGVKD. This CDR3 region has 15 residues. Trimming removed 4 bases at V and 3 bases at J, with 16 bases between. The CDR3 loop reads CAISGERGGIYEQYF. In nucleotides, the CDR3 is TGTGCCATCAGTGGGGAGCGAGGGGGAATCTACGAGCAGTACTTC.

This clonotype was counted only a few times. This chain links TRBV15 with TRBJ1-4; maybe TRBD1 (5 bases). Trimming shortened V by 0 bases and J by 13 bases, and 12 bases separated the two germline ends. Germline loops: CDR1 LNHNV, CDR2 YYDKDF (reference sequence). The CDR3 covers 13 residues. The CDR3 reads CATSRENAGRLFF. In DNA, the CDR3 is TGTGCCACCAGCAGAGAAAACGCGGGACGACTGTTTTTT.

This chain uses TRBV6-5 with TRBJ1-4, with a possible D match to TRBD1 (6 bases). Germline lookup yields CDR1 MNHEY and CDR2 SVGAGI. V shed 0 bases and J shed 7 bases, with 12 bases lying between them. This CDR3 has 15 residues. Here the CDR3 DNA reads TGTGCCAGCAGTTACTCGGGGGCGGAGGGTGAAAAACTGTTTTTT. Protein sequence: CASSYSGAEGEKLFF.

This clonotype was observed a handful of times. The CDR3: CASSPYALAGSYEQYF. Written as DNA, the CDR3 is TGTGCCAGCAGTCCTTACGCCCTAGCGGGTTCCTACGAGCAGTACTTC. This chain links TRBV6-1 with TRBJ2-7; 8 bases match TRBD2. J was trimmed by 1 base and V by 5 bases; bases with no gene match: 10. The CDR3 runs 16 residues. Germline-derived CDR1 and CDR2 are MNHNS and SASEGT.

This clonotype was seen a handful of times. The chain links TRBV5-1 to TRBJ2-5; D gene unclear. Trimming removed 0 bases from V and 9 bases from J, with 6 bases in between. CDR3 length: 11 residues. In germline, CDR1 is SGHRS, CDR2 YFSETQ. The CDR3: CASSLEGPQYF. CDR3 sequence (DNA): TGCGCCAGCAGCTTGGAAGGCCCCCAGTACTTC.

This clonotype was detected ten times or more. The chain has TRBV20-1 and TRBJ1-1; 8 positions agree with TRBD1. The CDR3 runs 12 residues. The germline CDR1 and CDR2 sequences are DFQATT and SNEGSKA (reference sequence). The V segment lost 6 bases and the J segment 4 bases; nucleotides outside the gene matches: 4. This chain's CDR3 is CSAGTGGTEAFF. CDR3 coding DNA: TGCAGTGCGGGAACAGGGGGCACTGAAGCTTTCTTT.

This clonotype was counted only a few times. The rearrangement uses TRBV7-3 and TRBJ2-1; 7 bases line up with TRBD2. Looked up from germline, CDR1 is SGHTA and CDR2 is FQGTGA. The CDR3 loop spans 12 amino acids. V shed 5 bases and J 12 bases; nucleotides not matched to a gene: 7. The CDR3 DNA follows: TGTGCCAGCAGCGAGACGGGCGGGAGGCAGTTCTTC. It codes for CASSETGGRQFF.

The chain combines TRBV29-1 with TRBJ2-1; tentative D call: TRBD1 (6 bases). This CDR3 region has 14 residues. Germline CDR1 is SQVTM and CDR2 is ANQGSEA. Trimming took 6 bases from V and 1 from J, leaving 13 bases between them. CDR3 in DNA: TGCAGCGTCGCCGGACAGCCTTCCTACAATGAGCAGTTCTTC. This translates into CSVAGQPSYNEQFF.

In regard to this clonotype: Relative to the germline gene, one junction end is altered; a read error may explain this. This chain connects TRBV2 to TRBJ2-2; D call uncertain. Per the germline V gene, CDR1 is SNHLY and CDR2 is FYNNEI. This CDR3 region has 14 residues. The CDR3 DNA is TGTTCCAGCACCCAGGAGAAGAACACCGGGGAGCTGTTTTTT. It yields the protein CSSTQEKNTGELFF. Looking up the rest from reference TRBV2 and TRBJ2-2 gives the full variable domain: EPEVTQTPSHQVTQMGQEVILRCVPISNHLYFYWYRQILGQKVEFLVSFYNNEISEKSEIFDDQFSVERPDGSNFTLKIRSTKLEDSAMYFCSSTQEKNTGELFFGEGSRLTVL.

The rearrangement links TRBV5-1 to TRBJ2-7, with 9 positions matching TRBD1. The V segment lost 1 base and the J segment 2 bases; nucleotides outside the gene matches: 13. CDR3 length: 18 amino acids. The germline V gene encodes CDR1 SGHRS and CDR2 YFSETQ. As DNA, the CDR3 is TGCGCCAGCAGCTTGAATCTTGGGGGACAGGGATTAGCCTACGAGCAGTACTTC. Translation gives CASSLNLGGQGLAYEQYF.